The T cell receptor (beta chain) under discussion was sequenced for a study of PD-1 blockade in classical Hodgkin lymphoma. Findings of the study overall: Complete responders' baseline diversity resembled that of newly diagnosed patients. Nothing has yet pinned down what causes the repertoire differences, possibly disease activity or prior therapy. Those starting nivolumab under 1 year post-ASCT were excluded. Reported baseline diversity: healthy donors highest, relapsed/refractory patients lowest.

TCRdb keeps only in-frame clones here, not all; method: immunoSEQ multiplex PCR. The sample has more than 35,000 clones, around 80% seen once. This clone was detected ten times or more. What it recognizes is unknown. No patient escaped relapse after autologous stem cell transplantation, and brentuximab vedotin exposure varied. The specimen comprised peripheral blood mononuclear cells (PBMCs), sampled before the second cycle of nivolumab. The TCR comes from a human donor with classical Hodgkin lymphoma.

This CDR3 reads CASSEEGTTNEKLFF. The CDR3 bases are TGCGCCAGCAGTGAGGAGGGGACAACTAATGAAAAACTGTTTTTT. This chain connects TRBV10-2 to TRBJ1-4; possibly TRBD1 for D (5 bases). Per the germline V gene, CDR1 is WSHSY and CDR2 is SAAADI. V was cut by 2 bases and J by 0 bases, with 7 bases left in between. CDR3 size: 15 residues.